These 31 T cell receptor beta chains came from one sample sequenced in a study of blood T cell repertoires in COVID-19. Clones were sequenced by immunoSEQ multiplex PCR, and TCRdb holds only the in-frame ones, with some missing. The sample holds 260,000 or so clones, nearly 90% seen once. The sequencing sample was made of peripheral blood. The source is a man aged 18-30 years with active or convalescent COVID-19.

This clone was counted once. V gene TRBV19 combines with J gene TRBJ1-2; D unclear. CDR1 LNHDA and CDR2 SQIVND come from the germline V gene (reference sequence). The CDR3 is made up of 13 amino acids. The V end was cut by 3 bases, the J end by 3 bases, with 8 bases between. The CDR3 nucleotides are TGTGCCAGTAGTATGTCGGTGGACTATGGCTACACCTTC. Its translation: CASSMSVDYGYTF.

The V and J genes are TRBV5-6 and TRBJ2-2, with TRBD1 as a possible D gene (8 bases). This CDR3 region has 16 residues. Per the germline V gene, CDR1 is SGHDT and CDR2 is YYEEEE. V was trimmed by 4 bases and J by 5 bases, leaving 18 bases between them. The CDR3 is CASSPPGQGGTGELFF. The CDR3 DNA reads TGTGCCAGCAGCCCTCCAGGACAGGGAGGGACCGGGGAGCTGTTTTTT.

This clone was observed a single time. The chain has TRBV5-5 and TRBJ2-5, with 7 nucleotides matching TRBD1. The CDR3 is 15 amino acids. Germline trimming cut 3 bases from V and 1 base from J; bases unmatched to any gene: 6. CDR1 SGHKS and CDR2 YYEKEE come from the germline V gene (reference sequence). CDR3 in amino acids: CASSSEQGPQETQYF. CDR3 nucleotide sequence: TGTGCCAGCAGCTCGGAACAGGGGCCCCAAGAGACCCAGTACTTC.

This rearrangement joins TRBV5-6 to TRBJ2-7, with TRBD1 matching over 11 bases. Trimming removed 4 bases from V and 4 bases from J; junction bases left unmatched: 7. Per germline, CDR1 SGHDT and CDR2 YYEEEE. The CDR3 has 15 residues. The DNA of the CDR3 is TGTGCCAGCAGCCTAGGGACAGGGGGTTTATACGAGCAGTACTTC. Its protein product is CASSLGTGGLYEQYF.

The rearrangement uses TRBV5-6 and TRBJ1-1; tentative D call: TRBD1 (6 bases). Germline-derived CDR1 and CDR2 are SGHDT and YYEEEE. Trimming took off 4 bases at V and 3 bases at J, with 16 bases between the two ends. The CDR3 is made up of 15 amino acids. The DNA of the CDR3 is TGTGCCAGCAGCCCCGCGGGGGGCTGGTACACTGAAGCTTTCTTT. Amino acid sequence: CASSPAGGWYTEAFF.

V and J are TRBV19 and TRBJ1-2; D not resolved. Trimming shortened V by 1 base and J by 8 bases, and 11 bases separated the two germline ends. The CDR3 has 13 amino acids. Germline lookup yields CDR1 LNHDA and CDR2 SQIVND (reference sequence). The CDR3 DNA reads TGTGCCAGTAGTATAGGACGGGAGGAGGGCTACACCTTC. It encodes CASSIGREEGYTF.

This chain joins TRBV9 and TRBJ2-1; D is undetermined. V lost 7 bases, J lost 2 bases, and 13 bases lay in between. CDR1 and CDR2 (germline): SGDLS, YYNGEE. This CDR3 comprises 14 residues. The CDR3 nucleotides read TGTGCCAGCGGTATTGGAGATACCTACAATGAGCAGTTCTTC. This translates into CASGIGDTYNEQFF.

This rearrangement joins TRBV10-3 to TRBJ2-2; D is possibly TRBD2 (5 bases). In germline, CDR1 is ENHRY, CDR2 SYGVKD. The CDR3 is made up of 14 amino acids. Trimming left V 4 bases short and J 3 bases short, with 9 bases between. The CDR3 DNA follows: TGTGCCATCAGTGGGCTAGCTGACACCGGGGAGCTGTTTTTT. This encodes CAISGLADTGELFF.

The rearrangement uses TRBV2 and TRBJ2-7, with D tentatively TRBD1 (5 bases). Germline assignment: CDR1 SNHLY and CDR2 FYNNEI. Deletions cut 3 bases from V and 5 bases from J, with 23 bases between. The CDR3 covers 17 residues. This CDR3 reads CASSEVDVAGKYHEQYF. The CDR3 nucleotides are TGTGCCAGCAGTGAGGTCGATGTGGCAGGGAAGTACCACGAGCAGTACTTC.

V and J are TRBV10-3 and TRBJ2-3, with D perhaps TRBD2 (6 bases). Germline V gene sequence: CDR1 ENHRY, CDR2 SYGVKD. Trimming pared 2 bases from V and 6 bases from J, leaving 12 bases between. The CDR3 consists of 14 residues. DNA for the CDR3: TGTGCCATCAGTGAGCCCGGGAGCGATGATACGCAGTATTTT. Translated: CAISEPGSDDTQYF.

This chain links TRBV16 with TRBJ1-6, with 8 positions matching TRBD1. With V trimmed by 4 bases and J by 4 bases, 9 bases remained unmatched. Germline CDR1 and CDR2: KGHSY and FQNENV. This CDR3 is built from 17 residues. CDR3 nucleotides: TGTGCCAGCAGCCGTGGGGACAGGTCGCTTTATAATTCACCCCTCCACTTT. Translating it yields CASSRGDRSLYNSPLHF.

This chain links TRBV2 with TRBJ2-6; D ambiguous. V was pared by 6 bases and J by 2 bases, with 11 bases between. CDR3 length equals 15 residues. CDR1 is SNHLY, CDR2 FYNNEI, per germline. The CDR3 loop is CASSAPGAGANVLTF. The CDR3 DNA sequence: TGTGCCAGCAGCGCCCCAGGCGCTGGGGCCAACGTCCTGACTTTC.

As for this clone: Because the CDR3's place on the DNA is in doubt, the DNA is left out and the CDR3 is given as listed by TCRdb. This chain connects TRBV3-1 (or the pseudogene TRBV3-2) to TRBJ2-2; TRBD1, as called in the table, went unchecked against the DNA. Germline values: CDR1 LGHDT, CDR2 YNNKEL (reference sequence). The CDR3 adds up to 17 amino acids, both ends counted. CDR3 in amino acids: CASSQTPQGFGAGELFF.

The chain uses TRBV7-6 and TRBJ2-7; no firm D call. V lost 1 base to trimming and J lost 1 base, with 8 bases between them. The CDR3 is made up of 14 amino acids. From germline, CDR1 is SGHVS and CDR2 FNYEAQ. CDR3 amino acids: CASSLEVRSYEQYF. The CDR3, as DNA: TGTGCCAGCAGCTTAGAAGTCAGATCCTACGAGCAGTACTTC.

The rearrangement uses TRBV4-1 and TRBJ2-7, with 10 bases identical to TRBD1. This CDR3 contains 17 residues. V lost 2 bases, J lost 2 bases, and 9 bases stayed unmatched. From germline, CDR1 is MGHRA and CDR2 YSYEKL. CDR3 sequence reads: CASSQMTGGNPTYEQYF. The CDR3 DNA reads as TGCGCCAGCAGCCAAATGACAGGGGGCAACCCCACCTACGAGCAGTACTTC.

This rearrangement joins TRBV3-1 (or the pseudogene TRBV3-2) to TRBJ1-2; 7 positions match TRBD1. V was pared by 6 bases and J by 4 bases, with 11 bases of the junction left unmatched. The CDR3 totals 15 residues. CDR1 is LGHDT, CDR2 YNNKEL, per germline (reference sequence). The DNA of the CDR3 is TGTGCCAGCAGTGGTACAGGGGAGGTAATCTATGGCTACACCTTC. Amino acids: CASSGTGEVIYGYTF.

The chain couples TRBV9 to TRBJ2-5; TRBD1 is a possible D gene (5 bases). This CDR3 contains 14 residues. CDR1 is SGDLS, CDR2 YYNGEE, per germline. Between the trimmed V and J ends, which lost 0 bases and 1 base, there was a span of 7 bases. The CDR3, as DNA: TGTGCCAGCAGCGTAGGCGACAGCCAAGAGACCCAGTACTTC. It codes for CASSVGDSQETQYF.

The chain is built from TRBV29-1 and TRBJ2-7; a weak D match, TRBD1 (6 bases). CDR1 and CDR2 (germline): SQVTM, ANQGSEA. This CDR3 comprises 14 residues. V was shortened by 5 bases and J by 2 bases, with 16 bases between the two germline ends. CDR3 bases: TGCAGCGTTAAACCCCAGGGGACCCCCTACGAGCAGTACTTC. Translated: CSVKPQGTPYEQYF.

The V call is TRBV6-1, the J call TRBJ2-1; 7 nucleotides match TRBD1. The germline gives CDR1 MNHNS, CDR2 SASEGT. With V trimmed by 2 bases and J by 12 bases, 1 base remained unmatched. The CDR3 length is 11 residues. CDR3 DNA sequence: TGTGCCAGCAGTGAAAACAGGGGGCAGTTCTTC. It is translated as CASSENRGQFF.

The chain joins TRBV21-1 to TRBJ1-3; the D segment call TRBD1 is taken from the table without a DNA check. TRBV21-1 is a pseudogene segment. This CDR3 contains 16 residues. For the CDR3, the DNA is TGTGCCAGCAGCGGTGGTGGCAGGGTCTCTGGAAACACCATATATTTT. It encodes CASSGGGRVSGNTIYF.

V usage is TRBV6-1 and J usage is TRBJ1-1; TRBD1 is a possible D gene (5 bases). The germline V gene has CDR1 MNHNS and CDR2 SASEGT. The CDR3 consists of 12 residues. The ends were cut back, 1 base at V and 11 bases at J, with 11 bases in the middle. CDR3 sequence: CASSEVGTWAFF. Written as DNA, the CDR3 is TGTGCCAGCAGTGAAGTTGGGACTTGGGCTTTCTTT.

This chain connects TRBV4-1 to TRBJ2-3; no clear D gene. CDR3 length equals 13 residues. V lost 2 bases, J lost 4 bases, and 7 bases lay in between. CDR1 is MGHRA and CDR2 is YSYEKL in the germline V gene. In DNA form, the CDR3 reads TGCGCCAGCAGCCAATTATCAGCAGATACGCAGTATTTT. This sequence encodes CASSQLSADTQYF.

This chain links TRBV7-9 with TRBJ1-1; a possible D gene is TRBD1 (5 bases). CDR1 is SEHNR, CDR2 FQNEAQ, per germline (reference sequence). The CDR3 covers 15 residues. The V end lost 7 bases, the J end lost 0 bases, and 15 bases lay between the germline ends. The CDR3 DNA follows: TGTGCCAGCACCCAAGGGGCAATCATGAACACTGAAGCTTTCTTT. It encodes CASTQGAIMNTEAFF. Variable domain in full (rest from reference TRBV7-9 and TRBJ1-1): DTGVSQNPRHKITKRGQNVTFRCDPISEHNRLYWYRQTLGQGPEFLTYFQNEAQLEKSRLLSDRFSAERPKGSFSTLEIQRTEQGDSAMYLCASTQGAIMNTEAFFGQGTRLTVV.

This chain links TRBV19 with TRBJ2-6; 9 bases map to TRBD1. Germline CDR1 and CDR2: LNHDA and SQIVND (reference sequence). There are 16 residues in the CDR3. The J segment lost 4 bases and the V segment lost 5 bases, leaving 6 bases of the junction unmatched. CDR3 region: CASSLQGALGANVLTF. The CDR3 nucleotides are TGTGCCAGTAGTCTACAGGGGGCGCTCGGGGCCAACGTCCTGACTTTC.

The chain combines TRBV29-1 with TRBJ1-2, with 7 nucleotides matching TRBD1. J was trimmed by 6 bases and V by 5 bases; bases with no gene match: 9. Germline lookup yields CDR1 SQVTM and CDR2 ANQGSEA. CDR3 size: 13 residues. CDR3 sequence reads: CSVPRTGKDGYTF. In DNA, the CDR3 is TGCAGCGTTCCTCGGACAGGTAAAGATGGCTACACCTTC.

The chain recombines TRBV27 with TRBJ1-4, with a weak D call TRBD1 (5 bases). Germline V gene lookup returns CDR1 MNHEY and CDR2 SMNVEV (reference sequence). V was trimmed by 7 bases and J by 0 bases, leaving 18 bases between them. The CDR3 has 17 residues. The CDR3 here is CASTRRRDGATNEKLFF. DNA for the CDR3: TGTGCCAGCACCCGCCGCAGGGATGGGGCAACTAATGAAAAACTGTTTTTT.

This clone showed up just a few times. The rearrangement links TRBV10-2 to TRBJ2-3; tentatively, D is TRBD1 (6 bases). Germline CDR1 WSHSY, CDR2 SAAADI. The V end was cut by 5 bases, the J end by 3 bases, with 18 bases between. This CDR3 region has 16 residues. The CDR3 bases are TGCGCCAGCAGTCGGCAGGCGGGTCAGGGGACAGATACGCAGTATTTT. Its protein product is CASSRQAGQGTDTQYF.

The chain links TRBV6-5 to TRBJ1-5; a possible D gene is TRBD1 (6 bases). The germline V gene has CDR1 MNHEY and CDR2 SVGAGI. The V gene lost 6 bases and the J gene lost 0 bases, with 12 bases spanning the gap. The CDR3 covers 15 residues. CDR3 nucleotide sequence: TGTGCCAGCAGAAAACAGGGATATAGCAATCAGCCCCAGCATTTT. Its translation is CASRKQGYSNQPQHF.

A few counts support this clone. V gene TRBV7-2 combines with J gene TRBJ1-2, with D uncertain. This CDR3 contains 13 residues. CDR1 is SGHTA and CDR2 is FQGNSA in the germline V gene. Trimming removed 2 bases at V and 4 bases at J, with 8 bases between. The CDR3 protein is CASSLREIYGYTF. CDR3 in DNA: TGTGCCAGCAGCTTACGGGAAATCTATGGCTACACCTTC.

The V gene is TRBV5-1, the J gene TRBJ2-3; 7 bases align to TRBD1. V lost 4 bases, J lost 4 bases, and 3 bases stayed unmatched. The CDR3 has 13 residues. Looked up from germline, CDR1 is SGHRS and CDR2 is YFSETQ. The CDR3 loop is CASSRDRADTQYF. The CDR3 DNA reads as TGCGCCAGCAGCAGAGACAGGGCAGATACGCAGTATTTT.

V usage is TRBV9 and J usage is TRBJ2-1; 8 nucleotides line up with TRBD2. Germline lookup yields CDR1 SGDLS and CDR2 YYNGEE. This CDR3 has 14 amino acids. V shed 5 bases and J 7 bases; nucleotides not matched to a gene: 8. The CDR3 bases are TGTGCCAGCAGTTCCACCGGGGGGGCTAATGAGCAGTTCTTC. Its translation is CASSSTGGANEQFF.